This T cell receptor beta chain was observed in a study of shared T cell receptors in the human thymus. On this clone itself: Other DNA sequences from this sample encode an identical CDR3 as well.

The CDR3 has 13 amino acids. V was clipped by 0 bases and J by 6 bases; unmatched bases: 0. Germline V gene sequence: CDR1 SGHRS, CDR2 YFSETQ. Here immunoSEQ multiplex PCR was the method, and the copy in TCRdb shows in-frame clones only, minus some. Of hundreds of thousands of clones listed, 75% to 90% are singletons. The same data also contributed to another study, on human thymus T cells. Per that study: The thymus was resected at corrective cardiac surgery.

This chain links TRBV5-1 with TRBJ1-2; 9 bases are a match to TRBD1. This receptor was identified in a girl less than two years old with a congenital heart defect. Specimen: thymocytes. CDR3 loop: CASSLGDRDGYTF. The CDR3 DNA reads TGCGCCAGCAGCTTGGGGGACAGGGATGGCTACACCTTC.